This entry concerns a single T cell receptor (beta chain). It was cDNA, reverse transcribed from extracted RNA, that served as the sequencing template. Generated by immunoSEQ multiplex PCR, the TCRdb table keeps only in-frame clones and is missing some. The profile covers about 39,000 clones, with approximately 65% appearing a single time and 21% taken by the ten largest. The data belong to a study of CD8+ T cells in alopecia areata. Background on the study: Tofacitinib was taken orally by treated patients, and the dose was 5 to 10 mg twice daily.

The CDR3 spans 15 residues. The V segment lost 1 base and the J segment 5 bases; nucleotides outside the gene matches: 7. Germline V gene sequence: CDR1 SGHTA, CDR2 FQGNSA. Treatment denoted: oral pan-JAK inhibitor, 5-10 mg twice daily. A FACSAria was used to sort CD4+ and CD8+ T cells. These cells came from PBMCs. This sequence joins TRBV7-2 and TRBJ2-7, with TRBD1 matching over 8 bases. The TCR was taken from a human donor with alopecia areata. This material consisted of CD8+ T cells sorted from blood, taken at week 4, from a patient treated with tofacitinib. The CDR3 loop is CASSLGLDRGNEQYF. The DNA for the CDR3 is TGTGCCAGCAGCTTAGGCCTCGACAGGGGCAACGAGCAGTACTTC.